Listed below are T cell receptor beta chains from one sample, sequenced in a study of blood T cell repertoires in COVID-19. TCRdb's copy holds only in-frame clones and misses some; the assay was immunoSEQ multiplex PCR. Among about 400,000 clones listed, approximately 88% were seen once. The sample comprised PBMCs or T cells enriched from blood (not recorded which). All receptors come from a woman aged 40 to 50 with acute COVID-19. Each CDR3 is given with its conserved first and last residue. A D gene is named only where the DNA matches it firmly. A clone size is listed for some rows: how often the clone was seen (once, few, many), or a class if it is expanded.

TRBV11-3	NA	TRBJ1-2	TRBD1	TGTGCCAGCAGCTCGAGGAGTACAGGGGGTGGTGGCTACACCTTC	CASSSRSTGGGGYTF
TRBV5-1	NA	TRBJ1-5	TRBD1	TGCGCCAGCAGCTTTCCGGGACAGGGGCCTCAAGGGAGCAATCAGCCCCAGCATTTT	CASSFPGQGPQGSNQPQHF
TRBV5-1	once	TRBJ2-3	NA	TGCGCCAGCAGCCCCGTAGGGGGGGGCACAGATACGCAGTATTTT	CASSPVGGGTDTQYF
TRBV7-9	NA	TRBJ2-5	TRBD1	TGTGCCAGCAGTTCGGACAGGGGGCGAGAGACCCAGTACTTC	CASSSDRGRETQYF
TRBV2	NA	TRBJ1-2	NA	TGTGCCAGCAGTAGTTCCAGGGAGGGAGGAGGCTACACCTTC	CASSSSREGGGYTF
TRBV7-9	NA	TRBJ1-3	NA	TGTGCCAGCAGCTTAGTTAATACTGGAAACACCATATATTTT	CASSLVNTGNTIYF
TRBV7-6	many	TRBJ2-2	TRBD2	TGTGCCAGCAGCTTAATAGCGGGGGGGACGAACACCGGGGAGCTGTTTTTT	CASSLIAGGTNTGELFF
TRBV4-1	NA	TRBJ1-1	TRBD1	TGCGCCAGCAGCCAAGGACAGGGGGCGTCGTACACTGAAGCTTTCTTT	CASSQGQGASYTEAFF
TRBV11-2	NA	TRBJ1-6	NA	TGTGCCAGCAGCTTAGATCGCCAGGGTTATTCACCCCTCCACTTT	CASSLDRQGYSPLHF
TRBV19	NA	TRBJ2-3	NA	TGTGCCAGTAGTATAGGAGCTACTTCTGATACGCAGTATTTT	CASSIGATSDTQYF
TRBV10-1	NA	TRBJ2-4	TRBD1	TGCGCCAACGACAGGGGAGCCAAAAACATTCAGTACTTC	CANDRGAKNIQYF
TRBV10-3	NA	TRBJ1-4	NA	TGTGCCATCAGTGAGTCTCAGGGGACCAATGAAAAACTGTTTTTT	CAISESQGTNEKLFF
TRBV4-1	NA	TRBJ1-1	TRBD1	TGCGCCAGCAGCCAAGACACAGGGGTGAACACTGAAGCTTTCTTT	CASSQDTGVNTEAFF
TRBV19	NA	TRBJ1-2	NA	TGTGCCAGTACCAATCCCCCCTCGGGTCACGGCTACACCTTC	CASTNPPSGHGYTF
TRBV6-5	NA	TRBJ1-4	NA	TGTGCCAGCAGCCGACAGTTTAATGATGAAAAACTGTTTTTT	CASSRQFNDEKLFF
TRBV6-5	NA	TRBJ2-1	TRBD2	TGTGCCAGCAGTTACCCCCAGCGGGGGGGAATCAATGAGCAGTTCTTC	CASSYPQRGGINEQFF
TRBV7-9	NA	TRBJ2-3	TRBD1	TGTGCCAGCAGCCATATGGACAGGGGGAGCACAGATACGCAGTATTTT	CASSHMDRGSTDTQYF
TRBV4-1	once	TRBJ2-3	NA	TGCGCCAGCAGCCAAGAGCAGGAAGATACGCAGTATTTT	CASSQEQEDTQYF
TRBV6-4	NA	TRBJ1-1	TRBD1	TGTGCCAGCAGTGAAAGAGGGGACAGGGCGAACACTGAAGCTTTCTTT	CASSERGDRANTEAFF
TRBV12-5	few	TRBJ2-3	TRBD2	TGTGCTAGTGCCCGGGAGGGGGGCACAGATACGCAGTATTTT	CASAREGGTDTQYF
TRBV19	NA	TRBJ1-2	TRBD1	TGTGCCAGTAGTAGACGACAGGGAGATTTTAACTATGGCTACACCTTC	CASSRRQGDFNYGYTF
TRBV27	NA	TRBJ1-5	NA	TGTGCCAGCAGTTTATCGGTTACAAAGGAGGGGAGCAATCAGCCCCAGCATTTT	CASSLSVTKEGSNQPQHF
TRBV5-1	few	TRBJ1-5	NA	TGCGCCAGCAACAAAGGGCCAGGGGAACCCCAGCATTTT	CASNKGPGEPQHF
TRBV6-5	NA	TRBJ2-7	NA	TGTGCCAGCAGTCAACAGGTCCTCCCCTACGAGCAGTACTTC	CASSQQVLPYEQYF
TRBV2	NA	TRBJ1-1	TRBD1	TGTGCCAGCAGCGGGACAGGGGTAGGGACTGAAGCTTTCTTT	CASSGTGVGTEAFF
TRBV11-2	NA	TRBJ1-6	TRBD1	TGTGCCAGCAGCTTAGGCGGACAGGGATATAATTCACCCCTCCACTTT	CASSLGGQGYNSPLHF
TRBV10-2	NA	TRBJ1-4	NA	TGCGCCAGCAGTGGCTGGGGAGATAATGAAAAACTGTTTTTT	CASSGWGDNEKLFF
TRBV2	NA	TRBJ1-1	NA	TGTGCCAGCAGTGAAAGGAGATTGGGTGGGACTGAAGCTTTCTTT	CASSERRLGGTEAFF
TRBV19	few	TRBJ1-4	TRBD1	TGTGCCAGTAGCCTTCCGACAGGGGCTAATGAAAAACTGTTTTTT	CASSLPTGANEKLFF
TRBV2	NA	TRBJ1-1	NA	TGTGCCAGCAGTGAAAGCGGGGTAAGGACTGAAGCTTTCTTT	CASSESGVRTEAFF
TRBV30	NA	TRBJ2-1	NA	TGTGCCTGGAGTCCTCGGGATCCTTTTAACAATGAGCAGTTCTTC	CAWSPRDPFNNEQFF
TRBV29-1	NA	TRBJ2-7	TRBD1	TGCAGCGTTAGGACAGGGGGGGCCTACGAGCAGTACTTC	CSVRTGGAYEQYF
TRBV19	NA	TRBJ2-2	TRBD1	TGTGCCAGTAGTATTCAACAGGGGGTCCTGTTTTTT	CASSIQQGVLFF
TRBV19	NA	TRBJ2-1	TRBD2	TGTGCCAGTAGTATTTCGGGGGGGCAAAATGAGCAGTTCTTC	CASSISGGQNEQFF
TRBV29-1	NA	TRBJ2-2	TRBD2	TGCAGCGGATCTAGCGGCGCAACCGGGGAGCTGTTTTTT	CSGSSGATGELFF
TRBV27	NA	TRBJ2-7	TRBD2	TGTGCCAGCTCCCTTGCAGCGGGAGACTACGAGCAGTACTTC	CASSLAAGDYEQYF
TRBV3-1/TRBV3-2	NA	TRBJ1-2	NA	TGTGCCAGCAGCCAAGATAGACAGTATTATGGCTACACCTTC	CASSQDRQYYGYTF
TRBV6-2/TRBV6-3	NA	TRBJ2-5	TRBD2	TGTGCCAGCAGTTACGTGGCTAGCGGGGGGACTAAAGAGACCCAGTACTTC	CASSYVASGGTKETQYF
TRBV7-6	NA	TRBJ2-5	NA	TGTGCCAGCAGCTTCAATCCAGAAGAGACCCAGTACTTC	CASSFNPEETQYF
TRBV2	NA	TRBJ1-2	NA	TGTGCCAGCAGTGAATTAGGAGGCACCAATATCTTC	CASSELGGTNIF
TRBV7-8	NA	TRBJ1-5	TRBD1	TGTGCCAGCAGCTTAACCGGGACAGGGGCAGGGAGGGGCAATCAGCCCCAGCATTTT	CASSLTGTGAGRGNQPQHF
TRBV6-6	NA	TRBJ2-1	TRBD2	TGTGCCAGCATTGGGACTAGCGGGGACAATGAGCAGTTCTTC	CASIGTSGDNEQFF
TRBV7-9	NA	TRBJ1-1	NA	TGTGCCAGCAGCTTAGCGACAGTGAACACTGAAGCTTTCTTT	CASSLATVNTEAFF
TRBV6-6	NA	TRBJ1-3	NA	TGTGCCAGCAGGGACATTAACTCTGGAAACACCATATATTTT	CASRDINSGNTIYF
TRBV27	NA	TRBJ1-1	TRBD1	TGTGCCAGCAGTTACAGGGGTGTTTACGCTGAAGCTTTCTTT	CASSYRGVYAEAFF
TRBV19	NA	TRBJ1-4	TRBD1	TGTGCCAGTAGTATAACAGGGGCCGAAAATGAAAAACTGTTTTTT	CASSITGAENEKLFF
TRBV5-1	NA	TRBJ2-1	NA	TGCGCCAGCAGCGACGGGGGCTACAATGAGCAGTTCTTC	CASSDGGYNEQFF
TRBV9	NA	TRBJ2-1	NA	TGTGCCAGCAGCGTAGATTTGGGGGCGAAGAACAATGAGCAGTTCTTC	CASSVDLGAKNNEQFF
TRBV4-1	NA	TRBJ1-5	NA	TGCGCCAGCAGCCAAGAAGGACACTACAATCAGCCCCAGCATTTT	CASSQEGHYNQPQHF
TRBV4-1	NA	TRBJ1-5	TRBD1	TGCGCCAGCAGCCTACGAAGGACAGGGGAAGATCAGCCCCAGCATTTT	CASSLRRTGEDQPQHF
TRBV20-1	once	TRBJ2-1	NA	TGCAGTGCTTCAGCGGTTGATGAGCAGTTCTTC	CSASAVDEQFF
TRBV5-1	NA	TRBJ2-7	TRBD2	TGCGCCAGCAGCTTGTCTACTAGCGGGTCCTACGAGCAGTACTTC	CASSLSTSGSYEQYF
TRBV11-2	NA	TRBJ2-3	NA	TGTGCCAGCAGCTTTCAGGGTGGAACAGATACGCAGTATTTT	CASSFQGGTDTQYF
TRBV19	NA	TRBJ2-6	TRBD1	TGTGCCAGTAGTCTCGGACAGGGGGCGGTAGGTGGGGCCAACGTCCTGACTTTC	CASSLGQGAVGGANVLTF
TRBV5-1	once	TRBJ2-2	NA	TGCGCCAGCAGACAGGCAGACACCGGGGAGCTGTTTTTT	CASRQADTGELFF